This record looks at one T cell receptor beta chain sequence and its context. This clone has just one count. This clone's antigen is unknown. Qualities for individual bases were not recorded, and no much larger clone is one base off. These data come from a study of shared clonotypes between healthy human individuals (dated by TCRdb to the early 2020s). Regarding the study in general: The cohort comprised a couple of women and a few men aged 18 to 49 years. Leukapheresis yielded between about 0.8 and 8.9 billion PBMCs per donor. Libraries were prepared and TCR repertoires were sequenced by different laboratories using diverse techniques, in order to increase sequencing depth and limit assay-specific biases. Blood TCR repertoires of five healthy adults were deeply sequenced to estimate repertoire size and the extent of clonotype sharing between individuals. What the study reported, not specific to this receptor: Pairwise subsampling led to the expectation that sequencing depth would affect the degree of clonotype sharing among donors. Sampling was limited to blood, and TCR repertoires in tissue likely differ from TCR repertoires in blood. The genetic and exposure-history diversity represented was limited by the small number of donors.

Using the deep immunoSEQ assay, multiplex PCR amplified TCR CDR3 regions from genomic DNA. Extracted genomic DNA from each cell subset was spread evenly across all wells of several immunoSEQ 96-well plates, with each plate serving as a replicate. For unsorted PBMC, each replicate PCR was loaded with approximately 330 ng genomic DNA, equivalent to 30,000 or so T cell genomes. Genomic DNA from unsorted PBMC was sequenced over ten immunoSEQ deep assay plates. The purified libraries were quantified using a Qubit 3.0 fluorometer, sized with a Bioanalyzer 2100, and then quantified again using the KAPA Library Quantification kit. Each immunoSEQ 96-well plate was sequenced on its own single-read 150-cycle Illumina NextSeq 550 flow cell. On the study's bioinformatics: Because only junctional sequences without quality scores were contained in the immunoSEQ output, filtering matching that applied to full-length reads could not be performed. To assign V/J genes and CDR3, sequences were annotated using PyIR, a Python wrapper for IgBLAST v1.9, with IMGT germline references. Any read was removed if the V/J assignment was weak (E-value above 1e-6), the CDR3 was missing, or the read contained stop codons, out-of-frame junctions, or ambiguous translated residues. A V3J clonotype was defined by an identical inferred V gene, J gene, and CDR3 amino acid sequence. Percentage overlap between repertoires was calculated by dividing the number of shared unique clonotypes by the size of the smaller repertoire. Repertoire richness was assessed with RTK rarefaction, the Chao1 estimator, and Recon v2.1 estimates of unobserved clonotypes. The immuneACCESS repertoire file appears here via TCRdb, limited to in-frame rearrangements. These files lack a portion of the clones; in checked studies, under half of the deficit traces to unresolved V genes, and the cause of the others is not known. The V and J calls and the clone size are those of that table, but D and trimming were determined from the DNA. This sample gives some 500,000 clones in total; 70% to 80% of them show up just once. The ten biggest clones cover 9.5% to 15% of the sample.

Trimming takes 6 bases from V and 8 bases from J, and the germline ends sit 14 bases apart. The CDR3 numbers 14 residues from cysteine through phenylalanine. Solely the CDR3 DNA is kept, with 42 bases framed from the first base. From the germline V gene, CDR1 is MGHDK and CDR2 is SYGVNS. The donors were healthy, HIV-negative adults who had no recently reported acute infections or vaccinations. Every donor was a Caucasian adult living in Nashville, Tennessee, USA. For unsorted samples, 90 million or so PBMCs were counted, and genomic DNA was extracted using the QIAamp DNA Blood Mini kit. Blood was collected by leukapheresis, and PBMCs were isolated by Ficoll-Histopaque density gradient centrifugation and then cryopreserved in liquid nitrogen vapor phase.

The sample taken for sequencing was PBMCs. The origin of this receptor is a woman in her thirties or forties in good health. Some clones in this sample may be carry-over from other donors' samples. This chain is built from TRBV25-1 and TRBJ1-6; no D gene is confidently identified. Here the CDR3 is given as CASSPPVGDSPLHF. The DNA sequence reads TGTGCCAGCAGCCCCCCCGTCGGGGATTCACCCCTCCACTTT.